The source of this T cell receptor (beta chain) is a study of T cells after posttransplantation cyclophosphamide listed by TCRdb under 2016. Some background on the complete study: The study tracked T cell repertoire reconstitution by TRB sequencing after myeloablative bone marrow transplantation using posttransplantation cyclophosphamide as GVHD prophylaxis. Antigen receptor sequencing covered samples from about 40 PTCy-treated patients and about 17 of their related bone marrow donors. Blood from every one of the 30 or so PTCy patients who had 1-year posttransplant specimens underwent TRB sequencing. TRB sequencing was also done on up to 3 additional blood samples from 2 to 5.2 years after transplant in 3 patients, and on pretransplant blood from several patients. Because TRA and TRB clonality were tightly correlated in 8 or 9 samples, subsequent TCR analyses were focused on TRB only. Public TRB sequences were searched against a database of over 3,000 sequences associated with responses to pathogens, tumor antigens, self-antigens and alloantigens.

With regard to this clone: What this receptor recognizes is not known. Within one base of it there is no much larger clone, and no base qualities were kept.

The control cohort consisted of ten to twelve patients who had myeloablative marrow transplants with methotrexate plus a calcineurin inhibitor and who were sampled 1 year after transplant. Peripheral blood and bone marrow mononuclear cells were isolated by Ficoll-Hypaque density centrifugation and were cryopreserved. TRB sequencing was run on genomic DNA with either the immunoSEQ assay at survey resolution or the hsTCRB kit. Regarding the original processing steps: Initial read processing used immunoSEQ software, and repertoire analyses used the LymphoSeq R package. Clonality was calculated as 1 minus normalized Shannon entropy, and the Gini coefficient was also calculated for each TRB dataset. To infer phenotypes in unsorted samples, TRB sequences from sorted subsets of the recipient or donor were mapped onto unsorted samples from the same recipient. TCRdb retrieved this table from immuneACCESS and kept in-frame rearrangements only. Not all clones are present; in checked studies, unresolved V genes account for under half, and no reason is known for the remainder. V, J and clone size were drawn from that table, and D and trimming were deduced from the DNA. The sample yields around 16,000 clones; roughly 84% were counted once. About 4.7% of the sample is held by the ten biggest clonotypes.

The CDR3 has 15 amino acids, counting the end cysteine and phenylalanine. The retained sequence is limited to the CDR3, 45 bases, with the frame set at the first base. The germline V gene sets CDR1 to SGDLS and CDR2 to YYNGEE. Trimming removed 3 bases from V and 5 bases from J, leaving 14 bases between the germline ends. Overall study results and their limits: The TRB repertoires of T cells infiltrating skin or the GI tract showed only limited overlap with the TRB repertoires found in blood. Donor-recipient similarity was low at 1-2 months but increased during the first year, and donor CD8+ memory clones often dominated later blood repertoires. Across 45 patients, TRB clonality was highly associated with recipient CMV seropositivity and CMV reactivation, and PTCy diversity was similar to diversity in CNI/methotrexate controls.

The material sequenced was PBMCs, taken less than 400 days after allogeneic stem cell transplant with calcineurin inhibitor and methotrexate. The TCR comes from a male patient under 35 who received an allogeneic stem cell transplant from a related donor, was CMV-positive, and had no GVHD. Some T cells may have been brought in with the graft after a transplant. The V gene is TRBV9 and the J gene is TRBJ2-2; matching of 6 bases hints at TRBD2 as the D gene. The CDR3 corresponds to CASSAGQEGTGELFF. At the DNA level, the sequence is TGTGCCAGCAGCGCGGGGCAGGAGGGGACCGGGGAGCTGTTTTTT.